Shown below are 12 T cell receptor beta chains from a single sample sequenced in a study of cytomegalovirus exposure and HLA in healthy donors. In the PCR, 60 Vbeta and 13 Jbeta primers were used. Libraries were prepared by immunoSEQ multiplex PCR; TCRdb keeps only in-frame clonotypes and omits some of them. The sample consists of hundreds of thousands of clones, 76% of them appearing once. Sequences were obtained from PBMCs. The receptors were sampled from a man younger than 30 in good health and CMV-seronegative.

The DNA for the CDR3 is TGTGCCAGCAGCTTTTCCGGACTAGCGGGGACCGTGGGGCAAGAGACCCAGTACTTC. It specifies CASSFSGLAGTVGQETQYF. The chain carries TRBV7-9 and TRBJ2-5; 12 bases line up with TRBD2. The CDR3 totals 19 residues. Germline CDR1 reads SEHNR; CDR2 reads FQNEAQ (reference sequence). Trimming took 3 bases from V and 2 from J; bases not matched to a gene: 13.

The chain carries TRBV14 and TRBJ2-5, with D maybe TRBD2 (5 bases). The end of the DNA is better explained by TRBJ2-7, so the J call may be wrong. The CDR3 consists of 14 residues. Germline CDR1 and CDR2: SGHDN and FVKESK. In DNA form, the CDR3 reads TGTGCCAGCAGCCAAGGGGGAGCCTCCTACGAGCAGTACTTC. It encodes CASSQGGASYEQYF.

The chain combines TRBV6-1 with TRBJ2-2, with no clear D. Germline V gene lookup returns CDR1 MNHNS and CDR2 SASEGT. The V end lost 4 bases, the J end lost 1 base, and 13 bases lay between the germline ends. The CDR3 sequence is 16 residues long. The CDR3 sequence: CASSVSRVQNTGELFF. CDR3 DNA: TGTGCCAGCAGTGTAAGCCGGGTCCAGAACACCGGGGAGCTGTTTTTT.

The V call is TRBV15, the J call TRBJ1-5; D is undetermined. Per the germline V gene, CDR1 is LNHNV and CDR2 is YYDKDF (reference sequence). The CDR3 is made up of 14 amino acids. Trimming stripped 0 bases from V and 7 bases from J, with 10 bases between. The CDR3 DNA follows: TGTGCCACCAGCAGAGAGGGAGGAAGACAGCCCCAGCATTTT. This translates into CATSREGGRQPQHF.

V gene TRBV5-1 combines with J gene TRBJ2-3, with TRBD2 matching over 8 bases. Per the germline V gene, CDR1 is SGHRS and CDR2 is YFSETQ. J was trimmed by 1 base and V by 1 base; bases with no gene match: 11. This CDR3 comprises 18 residues. CDR3 coding DNA: TGCGCCAGCAGCTTGTTCCCCGAAGCGGGAGAGGGCACAGATACGCAGTATTTT. This gives the protein CASSLFPEAGEGTDTQYF.

The chain employs TRBV5-1 and TRBJ2-1, with TRBD1 as a possible D gene (6 bases). The germline V and J ends were trimmed by 0 bases and 9 bases, with 10 bases remaining between them. The CDR3 contains 13 residues. Germline V gene data show CDR1 as SGHRS and CDR2 as YFSETQ. CDR3 in amino acids: CASSLDLRGEQFF. CDR3 DNA: TGCGCCAGCAGCTTGGATCTCAGGGGTGAGCAGTTCTTC.

The chain has TRBV11-2 and TRBJ1-1; no clear D gene. The CDR3 is 14 residues long. The V end was cut by 0 bases, the J end by 0 bases, with 5 bases between. Germline CDR1 and CDR2: SGHAT and FQNNGV. CDR3 sequence (DNA): TGTGCCAGCAGCTTAGACAGGATGAACACTGAAGCTTTCTTT. This encodes CASSLDRMNTEAFF.

Comments on this clone: A single base separates this from a much larger clone, so it may be a read error. The chain recombines TRBV6-5 with TRBJ2-3; 15 bases line up with TRBD2. This CDR3 is 15 amino acids long. The ends lost 5 bases at V and 4 bases at J; junction bases unmatched: 1. Germline CDR1 reads MNHEY; CDR2 reads SVGAGI. The CDR3 bases are TGTGCCAGCAGTGGACTAGCGGGAGGGCCAGATACGCAGTATTTT. It translates to CASSGLAGGPDTQYF.

The chain carries TRBV5-6 and TRBJ1-1, with 8 bases that match TRBD1. Per the germline V gene, CDR1 is SGHDT and CDR2 is YYEEEE. With V trimmed by 2 bases and J by 4 bases, 1 base remained unmatched. The CDR3 covers 13 residues. The CDR3 nucleotides are TGTGCCAGCAGCTTCGGGACAGGCACTGAAGCTTTCTTT. This codes for CASSFGTGTEAFF.

This clone was picked up one time. The rearrangement links TRBV2 to TRBJ1-6, with D hard to call. Deletions cut 3 bases from V and 9 bases from J, with 3 bases between. The CDR3 has 11 residues. Germline loops: CDR1 SNHLY, CDR2 FYNNEI. CDR3 loop: CASSDSSPLHF. The CDR3 region has the DNA TGTGCCAGCAGTGATAGTTCACCCCTCCACTTT.

The J gene is TRBJ2-7, the V gene TRBV30, with TRBD1 as a possible D gene (7 bases). Germline V lookup: CDR1 GTSNPN, CDR2 SVGIG (reference sequence). The ends were cut back, 5 bases at V and 4 bases at J, with 18 bases in the middle. CDR3 length: 14 residues. The CDR3 coding sequence is TGTGCCTGGGCCGGGACAGTTGGGGGGTACGAGCAGTACTTC. Its protein is CAWAGTVGGYEQYF.

This clone appeared a single time. The rearrangement uses TRBV18 and TRBJ2-3, with a weak D call TRBD1 (5 bases). Per germline, CDR1 KGHSH and CDR2 LQKENI. The V and J ends lost 2 bases and 9 bases respectively, with 15 bases between them. The CDR3 totals 14 residues. The CDR3 region is CASSPVVTERTQYF. CDR3 sequence (DNA): TGTGCCAGCTCACCAGTCGTGACAGAGCGAACGCAGTATTTT.